This TCR beta chain comes out of a study of CD8+ T cells in alopecia areata. Extraction of RNA preceded its reverse transcription into cDNA, which served as the sequencing template. Data came from immunoSEQ multiplex PCR; TCRdb stores just in-frame clones and leaves some out. This table has about 210,000 clones, approximately 45% appearing once. Study findings and constraints: In lesional scalp, particularly from alopecia totalis/universalis, clonality was higher than in normal scalp.

Sample treatment: oral pan-JAK inhibitor, 5-10 mg twice daily. Details on this clone: What it binds is unknown.

The sample consisted of CD4+ T cells sorted from blood, taken around week 37, from a patient treated with tofacitinib. This TCR derives from a human donor with alopecia areata.

The CDR3 loop is CASSLALDRAAFF. Written as DNA, the CDR3 is TGCGCCAGCAGCTTGGCCTTGGACAGGGCCGCTTTCTTT. The chain links TRBV5-1 to TRBJ1-1; 8 nucleotides agree with TRBD1. Trimming took 0 bases from V and 11 from J; bases not matched to a gene: 6. Germline V gene lookup returns CDR1 SGHRS and CDR2 YFSETQ. The CDR3 has 13 amino acids.